This TCR beta chain derives from a study of shared clonotypes between healthy human individuals. General study results and limits: Approximately 4.6% of naive CD4 clonotypes were shared across several donors.

Trimming removed 3 bases from V and 3 bases from J, with 13 bases in between. The CDR3 contains 15 residues. Germline CDR1 is SGHKS and CDR2 is YYEKEE (reference sequence). The input for sorted-subset replicate PCRs was around 210 ng DNA, 25,000 to 35,000 T cell genomes. As processed by the authors: ImmunoSEQ junction-only sequences lacked quality scores, so their filtering differed. Only in-frame clones appear in the TCRdb table, and some are missing; sequencing was by immunoSEQ multiplex PCR. V, J and clone size derive from that table, while D and trimming were established from the DNA sequence. Among more than 2 million clones listed, 85% to 95% were seen once. A single count supports this clone. Its antigen is still unknown.

The chain joins TRBV5-5 to TRBJ1-5; the D gene is possibly TRBD1 (6 bases). The sample was naive CD4+ T cells sorted from blood. Subset meaning: CD45RA+ positively selected. The TCR was taken from a man between 18 and 35 years old in good health. The DNA for the CDR3 is TGTGCCAGCAGCTGGGGGCCGGCAGACAATCAGCCCCAGCATTTT. Translating it yields CASSWGPADNQPQHF.